The sample holds a few counts of the clone carrying this T cell receptor (beta chain). Its antigen is still unknown. V lost 5 bases and J 4 bases, leaving 12 bases between the germline ends. The CDR3 extends over 15 amino acids. CDR1 SEHNR and CDR2 FQNEAQ come from the germline V gene (reference sequence). As every portion of the isolated RNA was reverse transcribed, the sequencing read expressed TCRB transcripts. Only in-frame clones appear in the TCRdb table, and some are missing; sequencing was by immunoSEQ multiplex PCR. The sample lists approximately 160,000 clones, approximately 9.9% occurring once. The data belong to a study of beta chain features in type 1 diabetes. Overall study results and limits: The naive, central memory and Treg TCRB repertoires of patients appeared to be more similar to one another than those of healthy donors. Researchers cautioned that cDNA sequencing could over-represent cells with high TCR expression.

The sequence derives from a woman aged 18-35 years in good health. Sequencing was done on a sample of central memory CD4+ T cells from blood. The chain links TRBV7-9 to TRBJ2-6, with unresolved D. The chain's CDR3 is CASSIGSSGANVLTF. The DNA of the CDR3 is TGTGCCAGCAGCATCGGTAGCTCCGGGGCCAACGTCCTGACTTTC.